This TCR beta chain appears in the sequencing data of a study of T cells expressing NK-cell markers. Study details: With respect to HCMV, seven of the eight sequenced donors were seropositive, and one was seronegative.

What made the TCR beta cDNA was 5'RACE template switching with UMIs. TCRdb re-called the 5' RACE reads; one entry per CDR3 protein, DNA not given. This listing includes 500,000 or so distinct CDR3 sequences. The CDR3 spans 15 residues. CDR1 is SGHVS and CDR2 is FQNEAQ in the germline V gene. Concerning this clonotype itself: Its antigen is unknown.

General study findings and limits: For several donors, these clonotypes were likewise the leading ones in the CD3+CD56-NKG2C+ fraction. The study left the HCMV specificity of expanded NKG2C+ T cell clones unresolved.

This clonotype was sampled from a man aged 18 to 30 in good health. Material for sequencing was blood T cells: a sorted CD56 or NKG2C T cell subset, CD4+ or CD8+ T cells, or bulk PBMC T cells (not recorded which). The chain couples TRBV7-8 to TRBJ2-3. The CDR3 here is CASSFASQGTDTQYF.